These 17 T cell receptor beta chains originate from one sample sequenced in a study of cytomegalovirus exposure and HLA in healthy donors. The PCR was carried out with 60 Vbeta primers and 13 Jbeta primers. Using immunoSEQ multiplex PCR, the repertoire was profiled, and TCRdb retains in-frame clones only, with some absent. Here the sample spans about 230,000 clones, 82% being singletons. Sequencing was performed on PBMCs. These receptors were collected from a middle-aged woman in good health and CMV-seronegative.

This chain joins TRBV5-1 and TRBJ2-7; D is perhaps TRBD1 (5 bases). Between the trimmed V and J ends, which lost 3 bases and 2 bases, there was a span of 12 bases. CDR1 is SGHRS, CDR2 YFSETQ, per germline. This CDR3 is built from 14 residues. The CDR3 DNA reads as TGCGCCAGCAGCTCCCTGGGGCCAACCTACGAGCAGTACTTC. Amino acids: CASSSLGPTYEQYF.

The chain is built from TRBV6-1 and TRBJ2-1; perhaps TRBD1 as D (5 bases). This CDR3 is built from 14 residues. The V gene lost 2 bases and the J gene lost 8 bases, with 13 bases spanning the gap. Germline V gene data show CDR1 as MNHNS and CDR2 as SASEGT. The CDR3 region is CASSELTGWHEQFF. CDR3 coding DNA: TGTGCCAGCAGTGAACTTACAGGTTGGCATGAGCAGTTCTTC.

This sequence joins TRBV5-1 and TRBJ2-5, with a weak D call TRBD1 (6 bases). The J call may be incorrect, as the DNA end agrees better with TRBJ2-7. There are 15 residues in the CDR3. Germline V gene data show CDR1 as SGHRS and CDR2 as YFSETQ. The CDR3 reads CASSLAPQGSYEQYF. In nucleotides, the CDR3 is TGCGCCAGCAGCTTGGCCCCACAGGGCTCCTACGAGCAGTACTTC.

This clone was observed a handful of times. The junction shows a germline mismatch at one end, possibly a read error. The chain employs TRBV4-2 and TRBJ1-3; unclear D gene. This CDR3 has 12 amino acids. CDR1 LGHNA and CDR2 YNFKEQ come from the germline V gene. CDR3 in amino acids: CASSQDGDTIYF. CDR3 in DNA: TGTGCCAGCAGCCAAGATGGAGACACCATATATTTT.

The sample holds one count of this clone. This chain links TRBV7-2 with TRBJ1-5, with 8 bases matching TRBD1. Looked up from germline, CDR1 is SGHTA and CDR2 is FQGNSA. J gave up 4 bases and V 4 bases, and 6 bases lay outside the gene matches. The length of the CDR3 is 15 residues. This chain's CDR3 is CASSSWTGSNQPQHF. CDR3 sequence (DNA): TGTGCCAGCAGCTCCTGGACAGGGTCTAATCAGCCCCAGCATTTT.

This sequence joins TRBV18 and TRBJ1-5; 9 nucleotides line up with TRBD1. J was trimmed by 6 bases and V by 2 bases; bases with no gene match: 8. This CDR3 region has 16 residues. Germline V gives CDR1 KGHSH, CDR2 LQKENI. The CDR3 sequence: CASSPERGTGIQPQHF. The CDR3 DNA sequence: TGTGCCAGCTCACCAGAACGGGGGACAGGGATTCAGCCCCAGCATTTT.

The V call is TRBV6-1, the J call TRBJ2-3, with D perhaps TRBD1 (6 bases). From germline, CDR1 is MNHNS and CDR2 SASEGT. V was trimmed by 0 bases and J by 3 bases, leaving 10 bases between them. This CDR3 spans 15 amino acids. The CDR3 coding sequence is TGTGCCAGCAGTGAAGCAGGGGGAAAGACAGATACGCAGTATTTT. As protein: CASSEAGGKTDTQYF.

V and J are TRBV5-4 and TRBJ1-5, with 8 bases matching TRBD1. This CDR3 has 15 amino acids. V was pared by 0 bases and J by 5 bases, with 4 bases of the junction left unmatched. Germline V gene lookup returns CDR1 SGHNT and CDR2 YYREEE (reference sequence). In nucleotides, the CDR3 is TGTGCCAGCAGCTTGGGGACAGGGATGGATCAGCCCCAGCATTTT. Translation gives CASSLGTGMDQPQHF.

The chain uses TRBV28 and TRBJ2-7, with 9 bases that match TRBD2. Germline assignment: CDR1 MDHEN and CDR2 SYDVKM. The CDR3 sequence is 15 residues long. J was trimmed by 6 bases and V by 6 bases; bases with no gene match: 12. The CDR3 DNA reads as TGTGCCAGCAGCCCCCCGACTAGCGGAGTCAGCGAGCAGTACTTC. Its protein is CASSPPTSGVSEQYF.

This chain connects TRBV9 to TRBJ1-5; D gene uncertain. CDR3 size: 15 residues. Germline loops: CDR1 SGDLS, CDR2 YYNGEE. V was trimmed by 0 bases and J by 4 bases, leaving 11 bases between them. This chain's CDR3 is CASSVGAGQNQPQHF. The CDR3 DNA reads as TGTGCCAGCAGCGTAGGGGCAGGCCAGAATCAGCCCCAGCATTTT.

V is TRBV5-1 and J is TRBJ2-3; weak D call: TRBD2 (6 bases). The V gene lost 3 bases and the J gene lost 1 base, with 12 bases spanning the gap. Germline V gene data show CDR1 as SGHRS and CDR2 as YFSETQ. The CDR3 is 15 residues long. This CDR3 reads CASSSQTGGTDTQYF. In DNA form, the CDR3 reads TGCGCCAGCAGCTCGCAAACGGGGGGCACAGATACGCAGTATTTT.

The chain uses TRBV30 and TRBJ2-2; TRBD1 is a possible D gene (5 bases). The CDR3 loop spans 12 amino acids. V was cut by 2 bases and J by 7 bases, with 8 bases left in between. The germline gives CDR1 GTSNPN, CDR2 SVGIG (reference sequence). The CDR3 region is CAWSLTVGELFF. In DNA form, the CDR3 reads TGTGCCTGGAGTTTGACAGTCGGGGAGCTGTTTTTT.

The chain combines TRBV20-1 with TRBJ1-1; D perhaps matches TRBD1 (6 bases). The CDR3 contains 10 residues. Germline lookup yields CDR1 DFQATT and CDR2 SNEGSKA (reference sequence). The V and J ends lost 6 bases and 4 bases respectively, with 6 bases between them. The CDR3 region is CSAGGTEAFF. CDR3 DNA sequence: TGCAGTGCAGGGGGCACTGAAGCTTTCTTT.

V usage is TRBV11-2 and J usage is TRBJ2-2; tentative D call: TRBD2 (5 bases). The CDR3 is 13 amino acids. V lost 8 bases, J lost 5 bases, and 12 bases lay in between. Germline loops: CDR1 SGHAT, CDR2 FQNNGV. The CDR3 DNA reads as TGTGCCAGCTATGGACTCCAGACCGGGGAGCTGTTTTTT. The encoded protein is CASYGLQTGELFF.

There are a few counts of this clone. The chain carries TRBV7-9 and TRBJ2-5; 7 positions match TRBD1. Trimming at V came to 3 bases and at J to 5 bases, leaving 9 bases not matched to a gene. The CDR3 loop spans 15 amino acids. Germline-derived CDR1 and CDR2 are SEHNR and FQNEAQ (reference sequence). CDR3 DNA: TGTGCCAGCAGCTTTAAGGACAGGTTTTTGGAGACCCAGTACTTC. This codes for CASSFKDRFLETQYF.

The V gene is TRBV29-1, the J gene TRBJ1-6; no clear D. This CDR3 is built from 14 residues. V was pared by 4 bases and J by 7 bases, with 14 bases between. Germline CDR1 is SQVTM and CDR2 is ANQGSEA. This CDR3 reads CSVGEGRENSPLHF. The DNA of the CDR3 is TGCAGCGTTGGGGAAGGACGGGAGAATTCACCCCTCCACTTT.

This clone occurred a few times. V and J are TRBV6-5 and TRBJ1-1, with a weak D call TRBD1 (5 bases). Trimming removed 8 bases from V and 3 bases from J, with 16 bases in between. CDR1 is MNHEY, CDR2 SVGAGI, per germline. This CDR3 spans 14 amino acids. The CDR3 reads CASAVRQIHTEAFF. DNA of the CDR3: TGTGCCAGCGCCGTCCGACAGATTCACACTGAAGCTTTCTTT.